What follows are 23 T cell receptor beta chains derived from one specimen sequenced in a study of shared clonotypes between healthy human individuals. Using immunoSEQ multiplex PCR, the repertoire was profiled, and TCRdb retains in-frame clones only, with some absent. The sample consists of under 150,000 clones, more than 65% of them appearing once. Sequences were obtained from memory CD8+ T cells sorted from blood. Subset reported: CD45RO+ cells pooled with CCR7-negative TemRA cells. Every receptor here comes from a woman aged 25 to 39 in good health.

This chain links TRBV28 with TRBJ1-1; TRBD1 matches 9 bases. The V segment lost 5 bases and the J segment 5 bases; nucleotides outside the gene matches: 3. Germline V gives CDR1 MDHEN, CDR2 SYDVKM. The CDR3 runs to 13 residues. The CDR3 protein is CASSTGQGTEAFF. CDR3 in DNA: TGTGCCAGCAGTACGGGACAGGGAACTGAAGCTTTCTTT.

This chain links TRBV2 with TRBJ1-2, with unresolved D. The CDR3 consists of 14 residues. Germline CDR1 SNHLY, CDR2 FYNNEI. With 2 bases removed from V and 8 bases from J, the gap between germline ends came to 15 bases. CDR3 residues: CASSETSLLGGYTF. DNA of the CDR3: TGTGCCAGCAGTGAAACCAGTCTACTCGGAGGCTACACCTTC. The full variable domain, in which reference TRBV2 and TRBJ1-2 provide the parts outside the CDR3, is EPEVTQTPSHQVTQMGQEVILRCVPISNHLYFYWYRQILGQKVEFLVSFYNNEISEKSEIFDDQFSVERPDGSNFTLKIRSTKLEDSAMYFCASSETSLLGGYTFGSGTRLTVV.

The DNA for the CDR3 is TGTGCCAGCAGTACGGACAGGGTAACTTCACCCCTCCACTTT. Its translation: CASSTDRVTSPLHF. The rearrangement joins TRBV6-4 to TRBJ1-6, with TRBD1 identical over 8 bases. Germline values: CDR1 MRHNA, CDR2 SNTAGT. CDR3 size: 14 residues. V gave up 5 bases and J gave up 9 bases; unmatched junction bases: 6.

The J gene is TRBJ2-2, the V gene TRBV6-4, with TRBD2 as a possible D gene (5 bases). The germline V gene has CDR1 MRHNA and CDR2 SNTAGT. This CDR3 contains 14 residues. V lost 0 bases to trimming and J lost 6 bases, with 8 bases between them. The CDR3 nucleotides read TGTGCCAGCAGTGACTCGGAGGAGGCCGGGGAGCTGTTTTTT. This translates into CASSDSEEAGELFF.

V gene TRBV18 combines with J gene TRBJ2-7; the D is unclear. The length of the CDR3 is 13 residues. Deletions cut 5 bases from V and 5 bases from J, with 13 bases between. The germline CDR1 and CDR2 sequences are KGHSH and LQKENI. DNA of the CDR3: TGTGCCAGCTCAGCACAAGCCCGGGACGAGCAGTACTTC. Its protein is CASSAQARDEQYF.

This clone was observed a handful of times. The chain has TRBV19 and TRBJ2-2; TRBD1 agrees at 10 bases. The germline CDR1 and CDR2 sequences are LNHDA and SQIVND (reference sequence). The CDR3 runs 14 residues. V trimming: 7 bases; J trimming: 6 bases; junction bases outside the gene matches: 5. The CDR3, as DNA: TGTGCCAGTACCGGGGACAGGGGTTCCGGGGAGCTGTTTTTT. Translating it yields CASTGDRGSGELFF.

The chain combines TRBV6-1 with TRBJ1-4; the D gene is possibly TRBD1 (6 bases). The CDR3 runs to 15 residues. Trimming pared 5 bases from V and 5 bases from J, leaving 15 bases between. Germline CDR1 is MNHNS and CDR2 is SASEGT. The CDR3 protein is CASSFRPGTNEKLFF. For the CDR3, the DNA is TGTGCCAGCAGTTTTCGGCCAGGGACAAATGAAAAACTGTTTTTT.

The V call is TRBV9, the J call TRBJ1-2; no clear D. The CDR3 sequence is 14 residues long. Deletions cut 3 bases from V and 2 bases from J, with 11 bases between. Germline assignment: CDR1 SGDLS and CDR2 YYNGEE. The chain's CDR3 is CASSAYEQNYGYTF. DNA for the CDR3: TGTGCCAGCAGCGCCTATGAACAGAACTATGGCTACACCTTC.

The chain joins TRBV10-2 to TRBJ1-1, with D unclear. Trimming removed 0 bases from V and 0 bases from J, with 5 bases in between. Germline CDR1 WSHSY, CDR2 SAAADI. CDR3 length: 14 amino acids. The CDR3: CASSESGLNTEAFF. The CDR3 nucleotides are TGCGCCAGCAGTGAGTCTGGGCTGAACACTGAAGCTTTCTTT.

V and J are TRBV21-1 and TRBJ2-1; no check of the table's D call, TRBD2, against the DNA was made. TRBV21-1 is shown as a pseudogene. This CDR3 contains 13 residues. The CDR3 here is CAKGERNRNEQFF. The CDR3 nucleotides read TGTGCCAAGGGAGAGCGGAACCGCAATGAGCAGTTCTTC.

This clone was detected a few times. V is TRBV27 and J is TRBJ2-7, with D tentatively TRBD2 (5 bases). The CDR3 runs 14 residues. The germline V gene has CDR1 MNHEY and CDR2 SMNVEV (reference sequence). Between the trimmed V and J ends, which lost 2 bases and 2 bases, there was a span of 10 bases. This CDR3 is CASSLAGLTYEQYF. The CDR3 DNA sequence: TGTGCCAGCAGTTTAGCGGGCCTTACCTACGAGCAGTACTTC.

The chain has TRBV28 and TRBJ1-5, with TRBD1 matching 10 bases. After removal of 2 bases from V and 4 bases from J, the junction contained 11 bases not matched to a gene. CDR3 length: 18 amino acids. In germline, CDR1 is MDHEN, CDR2 SYDVKM. The CDR3 region is CASSLGGDRGPPNQPQHF. CDR3 sequence (DNA): TGTGCCAGCAGTTTAGGGGGGGACAGGGGCCCGCCTAATCAGCCCCAGCATTTT.

CDR3: CASSLAGTSRGYTF. The CDR3 nucleotides are TGTGCCAGCAGCTTAGCGGGAACGAGTAGGGGCTACACCTTC. V gene TRBV5-4 combines with J gene TRBJ1-2; D gene unclear. The germline V and J ends were trimmed by 2 bases and 8 bases, with 16 bases remaining between them. This CDR3 spans 14 amino acids. The germline CDR1 and CDR2 sequences are SGHNT and YYREEE (reference sequence).

This clone was seen ten or more times. This chain uses TRBV7-9 with TRBJ1-1; tentatively, D is TRBD1 (6 bases). Germline V gives CDR1 SEHNR, CDR2 FQNEAQ (reference sequence). V was clipped by 4 bases and J by 5 bases, with 20 bases between them. The CDR3 sequence is 16 residues long. The CDR3 coding sequence is TGTGCCAGCAGCTCCTTACAGGGTTGGGCGGCTACTGAAGCTTTCTTT. Protein product: CASSSLQGWAATEAFF.

V and J are TRBV5-6 and TRBJ2-7; 9 nucleotides match TRBD1. The CDR3 has 15 residues. The ends lost 5 bases at V and 3 bases at J; junction bases unmatched: 9. The germline V gene encodes CDR1 SGHDT and CDR2 YYEEEE. The CDR3 sequence: CASRLLTGGSYEQYF. The CDR3 coding sequence is TGTGCCAGCAGGCTTTTAACAGGGGGCAGCTACGAGCAGTACTTC. Full variable domain (missing parts from reference TRBV5-6 and TRBJ2-7): DAGVTQSPTHLIKTRGQQVTLRCSPKSGHDTVSWYQQALGQGPQFIFQYYEEEERQRGNFPDRFSGHQFPNYSSELNVNALLLGDSALYLCASRLLTGGSYEQYFGPGTRLTVT.

J is TRBJ1-5 and V is TRBV6-1; the D gene is possibly TRBD1 (6 bases). This CDR3 spans 14 amino acids. The germline V and J ends were trimmed by 1 base and 5 bases, with 9 bases remaining between them. The germline gives CDR1 MNHNS, CDR2 SASEGT. CDR3: CASSEGGGDQPQHF. CDR3 in DNA: TGTGCCAGCAGTGAAGGAGGGGGAGATCAGCCCCAGCATTTT.

The chain has TRBV6-1 and TRBJ2-5, with no clear D. This CDR3 is built from 14 residues. In germline, CDR1 is MNHNS, CDR2 SASEGT. Between the trimmed V and J ends, which lost 5 bases and 2 bases, there was a span of 12 bases. CDR3 residues: CASSKVRPQETQYF. The CDR3 DNA reads TGTGCCAGCAGTAAAGTTAGGCCGCAAGAGACCCAGTACTTC.

The chain couples TRBV6-4 to TRBJ2-2; no definite D call. CDR1 and CDR2 from the germline V gene are MRHNA and SNTAGT. Trimming left V 6 bases short and J 1 base short, with 15 bases between. The CDR3 extends over 16 amino acids. The CDR3 nucleotides read TGTGCCAGCAGGGAGCCTCCGGTCGGGAACACCGGGGAGCTGTTTTTT. This gives the protein CASREPPVGNTGELFF.

The chain combines TRBV15 with TRBJ1-2; the D gene is possibly TRBD1 (5 bases). Germline CDR1 reads LNHNV; CDR2 reads YYDKDF (reference sequence). Trimming cost V 0 bases and J 4 bases, with 15 bases left between them. The CDR3 is 16 amino acids. The DNA of the CDR3 is TGTGCCACCAGCAGAGATTGGGGCGAGACTGGCTATGGCTACACCTTC. Its translation is CATSRDWGETGYGYTF.

In its sample, this clone was seen once. The chain recombines TRBV4-1 with TRBJ1-1; D is undetermined. Germline CDR1 is MGHRA and CDR2 is YSYEKL. The CDR3 length is 15 residues. V was clipped by 0 bases and J by 1 base, with 9 bases between them. The CDR3 is CASSQDRARNTEAFF. The DNA for the CDR3 is TGCGCCAGCAGCCAAGATCGGGCACGGAACACTGAAGCTTTCTTT.

CDR3 sequence: CASSQGGNQPQHF. CDR3 bases: TGCGCCAGCAGCCAAGGAGGAAACCAGCCCCAGCATTTT. The V gene is TRBV4-1, the J gene TRBJ1-5; D unclear. CDR1 is MGHRA and CDR2 is YSYEKL in the germline V gene. V was cut by 1 base and J by 7 bases, with 8 bases left in between. CDR3 length: 13 amino acids.

This chain uses TRBV28 with TRBJ2-3, with D maybe TRBD2 (6 bases). CDR1 and CDR2 from the germline V gene are MDHEN and SYDVKM. The CDR3 totals 17 residues. Trimming left V 3 bases short and J 4 bases short, with 20 bases between. In nucleotides, the CDR3 is TGTGCCAGCAGTTTTGCGAGGAGGGTTCGAGATTCAGATACGCAGTATTTT. Translation: CASSFARRVRDSDTQYF.

This clone was found a few times. CDR3 in DNA: TGTGCCAGCAGCTCGGACGTCTCGACACTTAACTCCTACGAGCAGTACTTC. Translating it yields CASSSDVSTLNSYEQYF. The chain couples TRBV5-8 to TRBJ2-7; D gene unclear. The CDR3 consists of 17 residues. The V end was cut by 3 bases, the J end by 0 bases, with 19 bases between. Germline V gene data show CDR1 as SGHTS and CDR2 as YDEGEE. Filled out from reference TRBV5-8 and TRBJ2-7, the complete variable domain reads EAGVTQSPTHLIKTRGQQATLRCSPISGHTSVYWYQQALGLGLQFLLWYDEGEERNRGNFPPRFSGRQFPNYSSELNVNALELEDSALYLCASSSDVSTLNSYEQYFGPGTRLTVT.